This T cell receptor beta chain is from a study of CD8 T cells in Susac syndrome. Per the germline V gene, CDR1 is LGHDT and CDR2 is YNNKEL (reference sequence). V gave up 5 bases and J gave up 0 bases, with 14 bases separating them. This CDR3 has 16 amino acids. Sequencing targeted TCR beta in T cells from blood (CD8+ and CD4+). The CD8+ and CD4+ T cells were isolated magnetically using a negative isolation approach, whereas the TEMRA cells were enriched by FACS. Reverse transcription of about 0.45 to 1 ug RNA was performed with random hexamers. The TCR beta CDR3 was amplified by immunoSEQ multiplex PCR across 54 Vbeta, 13 Jbeta. TCRdb re-called the immunoSEQ multiplex PCR reads through MiXCR, storing one row per CDR3 protein. This table has about 250,000 distinct CDR3 sequences, 93% appearing once.

Sequenced sample: CD4+ T cells from PBMCs. The V call is TRBV3-1, the J call TRBJ2-1; possible D gene TRBD2, 6 bases. The clonotype was recovered from a human donor with multiple sclerosis. DNA of the CDR3: TGTGCCAGCAGCTTTTCGGGACTCCACTCCTACAATGAGCAGTTCTTC. This gives the protein CASSFSGLHSYNEQFF.